These T cell receptor beta chains were read from a single sample in a study of shared clonotypes between healthy human individuals. Sequencing was performed with immunoSEQ multiplex PCR; in TCRdb, only in-frame clones are kept and a portion is missing. Of some 650,000 clones in the sample, 95% to 98% were seen once. Material for sequencing was naive CD4+ T cells sorted from blood. These receptors were obtained from a woman in her thirties in good health. The CDR3 runs from the conserved cysteine through the conserved F or W. A D gene is named only where the DNA matches it firmly. Rows give clone size only sometimes, using once, few, many, or a class for an expanded clone.

j_call v_call d_call clone_size cdr3_length cdr3_nt cdr3_aa
TRBJ1-3 TRBV28 TRBD1 NA 17 TGTGCCAGCAGTTCGGGACAGGGGATTGTTGCTGGAAACACCATATATTTT CASSSGQGIVAGNTIYF
TRBJ2-3 TRBV11-2 TRBD1 once 15 TGTGCCAGCAGCCGATACGACAGGGTAACAGATACGCAGTATTTT CASSRYDRVTDTQYF
TRBJ1-3 TRBV7-2 NA NA 12 TGTGCCAGCAGGATACAAGGAAACACCATATATTTT CASRIQGNTIYF
TRBJ2-1 TRBV20-1 NA NA 11 TGCGGGAGTGGGTCTGGGTATGAGCAGTTCTTC CGSGSGYEQFF
TRBJ1-2 TRBV7-9 NA NA 14 TGTGCCAGCACCACCACGCGGGGGGCGAATGGCTACACCTTC CASTTTRGANGYTF
TRBJ2-1 TRBV4-2 TRBD2 once 18 TGTGCCAGCAGCCAAAAACCCGGGCTAGCGGGTACCTACAATGAGCAGTTCTTC CASSQKPGLAGTYNEQFF
TRBJ1-3 TRBV5-4 NA NA 14 TGTGCCAGCAGCTCAGGTCTCTCTGGAAACACCATATATTTT CASSSGLSGNTIYF
TRBJ2-7 TRBV28 NA NA 13 TGTGCCAGCACGTTTCAGGAGACCTACGAGCAGTACTTC CASTFQETYEQYF
TRBJ2-1 TRBV28 NA NA 14 TGTGCCAGCAGTCAACCCAAGATATTAAATGAGCAGTTCTTC CASSQPKILNEQFF
TRBJ1-4 TRBV5-4 TRBD1 once 14 TGTGCCAGCAGCGCCGGGACAGGGGGAGAAAAACTGTTTTTT CASSAGTGGEKLFF
TRBJ1-1 TRBV9 TRBD1 once 15 TGTGCCAGCAGCGTAGTTGAGGGGGCGAACACTGAAGCTTTCTTT CASSVVEGANTEAFF
TRBJ2-5 TRBV2 TRBD1 once 15 TGTGCCAGCAGCGTGGTGAGGGGGCCTCAAGAGACCCAGTACTTC CASSVVRGPQETQYF
TRBJ1-2 TRBV6-6 NA NA 13 TGTGCCAGCAGTTACTCTGTTGACTATGGCTACACCTTC CASSYSVDYGYTF
TRBJ2-1 TRBV19 NA NA 15 TGTGCCAGTAGGCGCGTGTGGGGGCCCTACAATGAGCAGTTCTTC CASRRVWGPYNEQFF
TRBJ2-1 TRBV4-1 TRBD1 once 15 TGCGCCAGCAGTCAACCGGGACAGCTCAATCGCGAGCAGTTCTTC CASSQPGQLNREQFF
TRBJ1-5 TRBV4-1 NA NA 14 TGCGCCAGCAGCGGCACCCTGGTAGGTCAGCCCCAGCATTTT CASSGTLVGQPQHF
TRBJ2-4 TRBV2 TRBD2 NA 16 TGTGCCAGCAGCGCTAGCGGGCCGGCCGGCAAAAACATTCAGTACTTC CASSASGPAGKNIQYF
TRBJ1-2 TRBV28 TRBD1 NA 16 TGTGCCAGCTGCTTATCCAACAGGGGAGGGAACTATGGCTACACCTTC CASCLSNRGGNYGYTF
TRBJ1-3 TRBV28 NA once 14 TGTGCCAGCAGTTCGGACCCCTCTGGAAACACCATATATTTT CASSSDPSGNTIYF
TRBJ2-5 TRBV28 TRBD2 once 16 TGTGCCAGCGGGAGGGGCACTAGCGGAGTACAAGAGACCCAGTACTTC CASGRGTSGVQETQYF
TRBJ2-7 TRBV28 NA NA 11 TGTGCCAGCAGTTTAACGTTCGAGCAGTACTTC CASSLTFEQYF
TRBJ2-7 TRBV28 NA NA 17 TGTGCCAGCAGTTTATCTGTGTGGGGCGGACCTTCCTACGAGCAGTACTTC CASSLSVWGGPSYEQYF
TRBJ2-7 TRBV10-1 NA NA 16 TGCGCCAGCAGTGACTATGACAGTCCTAGCTCCTACGAGCAGTACTTC CASSDYDSPSSYEQYF
TRBJ1-5 TRBV19 NA NA 13 TGTGCCAGTAGACTCACAGGAGATCAGCCCCAGCATTTT CASRLTGDQPQHF
TRBJ2-3 TRBV12-5 NA NA 16 TGTGCTAGTGGTTTGGCCCAGGGGCCTAGCACAGATACGCAGTATTTT CASGLAQGPSTDTQYF
TRBJ1-1 TRBV5-8 NA NA 15 TGTGCCAGCACCCCGGGGCTGGTCCGGAACACTGAAGCTTTCTTT CASTPGLVRNTEAFF
TRBJ2-5 TRBV5-4 NA NA 15 TGTGCCAGCAGCTTGGGGCTTCAGGGCCCGGAGACCCAGTACTTC CASSLGLQGPETQYF
TRBJ2-2 TRBV6-5 NA NA 14 TGTGCCAGCAGTTACTCGTACGGCACCGGGGAGCTGTTTTTT CASSYSYGTGELFF
TRBJ1-3 TRBV5-1 NA NA 15 TGCGCCAGCAGCTTCGGACAGTCCCCTGGAAACACCATATATTTT CASSFGQSPGNTIYF
TRBJ2-2 TRBV28 NA NA 14 TGTGCCAGCAGTTTGCTAGACACCACCGGGGAGCTGTTTTTT CASSLLDTTGELFF